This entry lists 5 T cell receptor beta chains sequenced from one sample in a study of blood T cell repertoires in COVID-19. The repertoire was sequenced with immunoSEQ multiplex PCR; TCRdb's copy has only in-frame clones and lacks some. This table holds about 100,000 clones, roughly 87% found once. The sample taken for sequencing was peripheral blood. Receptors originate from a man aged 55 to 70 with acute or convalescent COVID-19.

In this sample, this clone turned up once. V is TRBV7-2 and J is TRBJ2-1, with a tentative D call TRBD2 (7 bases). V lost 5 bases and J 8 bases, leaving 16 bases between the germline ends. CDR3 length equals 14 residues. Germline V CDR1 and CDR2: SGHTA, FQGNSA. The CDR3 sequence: CASSLRGPRDEQFF. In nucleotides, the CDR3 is TGTGCCAGCAGCCTGCGGGGGCCCCGGGATGAGCAGTTCTTC.

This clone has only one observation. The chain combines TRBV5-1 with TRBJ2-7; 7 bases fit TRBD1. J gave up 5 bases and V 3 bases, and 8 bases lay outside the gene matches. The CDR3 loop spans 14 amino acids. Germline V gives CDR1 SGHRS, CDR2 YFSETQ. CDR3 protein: CASSSGQVPNEQYF. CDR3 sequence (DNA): TGCGCCAGCAGCTCCGGACAGGTTCCTAACGAGCAGTACTTC.

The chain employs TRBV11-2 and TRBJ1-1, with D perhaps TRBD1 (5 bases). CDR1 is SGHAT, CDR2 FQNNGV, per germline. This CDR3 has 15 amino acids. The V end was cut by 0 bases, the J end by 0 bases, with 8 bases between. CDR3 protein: CASSLEGAMNTEAFF. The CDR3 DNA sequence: TGTGCCAGCAGCTTAGAAGGGGCGATGAACACTGAAGCTTTCTTT. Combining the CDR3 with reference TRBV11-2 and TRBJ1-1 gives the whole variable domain EAGVAQSPRYKIIEKRQSVAFWCNPISGHATLYWYQQILGQGPKLLIQFQNNGVVDDSQLPKDRFSAERLKGVDSTLKIQPAKLEDSAVYLCASSLEGAMNTEAFFGQGTRLTVV.

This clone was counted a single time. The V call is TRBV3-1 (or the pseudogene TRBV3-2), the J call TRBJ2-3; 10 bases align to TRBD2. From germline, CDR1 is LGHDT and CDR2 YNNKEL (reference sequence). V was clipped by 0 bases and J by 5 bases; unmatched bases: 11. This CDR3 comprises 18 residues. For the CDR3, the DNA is TGTGCCAGCAGCCAAGACTTTAGCGGGGGGCGGAGGGGAGATACGCAGTATTTT. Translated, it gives CASSQDFSGGRRGDTQYF.

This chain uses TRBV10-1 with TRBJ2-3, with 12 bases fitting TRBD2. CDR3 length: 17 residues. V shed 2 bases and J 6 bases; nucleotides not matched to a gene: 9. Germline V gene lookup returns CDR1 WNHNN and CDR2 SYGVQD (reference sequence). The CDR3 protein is CASSERILAGGMDTQYF. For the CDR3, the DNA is TGCGCCAGCAGTGAGCGGATTCTAGCGGGAGGGATGGATACGCAGTATTTT.